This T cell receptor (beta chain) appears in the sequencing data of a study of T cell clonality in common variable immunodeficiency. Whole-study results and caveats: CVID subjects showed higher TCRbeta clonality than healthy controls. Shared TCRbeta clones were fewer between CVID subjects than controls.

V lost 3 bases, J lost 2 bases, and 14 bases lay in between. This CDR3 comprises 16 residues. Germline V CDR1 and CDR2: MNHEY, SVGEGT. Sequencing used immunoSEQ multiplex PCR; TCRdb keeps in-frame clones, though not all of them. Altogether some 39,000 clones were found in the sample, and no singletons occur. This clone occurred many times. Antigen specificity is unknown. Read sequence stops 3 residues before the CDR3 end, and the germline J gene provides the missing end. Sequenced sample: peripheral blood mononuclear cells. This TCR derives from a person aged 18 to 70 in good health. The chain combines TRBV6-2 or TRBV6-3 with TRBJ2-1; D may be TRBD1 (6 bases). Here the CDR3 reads CASSYSQGNPYNEQFF. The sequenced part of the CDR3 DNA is TGTGCCAGCAGTTATTCGCAGGGGAACCCCTACAATGAG.